Listed here are 3 T cell receptor beta chains from one sample, sequenced in a study of regulatory T cells in long-lasting Graves disease. Sequencing libraries for TCR beta were prepared with iRepertoire HTBI primers and Arm-PCR of CDR3 regions. TCRdb re-called the multiplex PCR reads with MiXCR, one entry per CDR3 protein. The sample lists approximately 540,000 distinct CDR3 sequences, around 12% occurring once. Time point: newly diagnosed GD, antithyroid drugs for less than 3 months. Construction of the TCR library relied on RNA isolated from PBMCs. The data were also submitted as part of a second study, on T cells in Graves' hyperthyroidism and ophthalmopathy.

The specimen was peripheral blood mononuclear cells (PBMCs), collected at new diagnosis, from a patient treated with antithyroid drugs. These receptors all stem from a woman under 40 with Graves disease.

CDR3 bases: TGTGCCAGCTCACCGGGAGGGACGGACCTAAAGGCTAACTATGGCTACACCTTC. It translates to CASSPGGTDLKANYGYTF. The chain uses TRBV18 and TRBJ1-2; D possibly corresponds to TRBD1 (5 bases). The V gene's germline CDR1 is KGHSH and CDR2 LQKENI. Trimming took off 3 bases at V and 0 bases at J, with 20 bases between the two ends. This CDR3 contains 18 residues.

J is TRBJ2-1 and V is TRBV24-1; D remains ambiguous. Trimming stripped 4 bases from V and 4 bases from J, with 10 bases between. Per germline, CDR1 KGHDR and CDR2 SFDVKD. This CDR3 has 14 residues. CDR3 sequence: CATSDRLLYNEQFF. The CDR3 DNA is TGTGCCACCAGTGACAGGCTTTTATACAATGAGCAGTTCTTC.

Of note for this clonotype: It differs at one base from a far larger clone, so likely a read error. The chain uses TRBV28 and TRBJ2-7; 8 bases map to TRBD2. The CDR3 is made up of 13 amino acids. V was pared by 9 bases and J by 7 bases, with 11 bases of the junction left unmatched. CDR1 and CDR2 (germline): MDHEN, SYDVKM. This CDR3 is CASGTGGYNEQYF. The CDR3 DNA is TGTGCCAGTGGTACGGGGGGGTACAATGAGCAGTACTTC. Combining the CDR3 with reference TRBV28 and TRBJ2-7 gives the whole variable domain DVKVTQSSRYLVKRTGEKVFLECVQDMDHENMFWYRQDPGLGLRLIYFSYDVKMKEKGDIPEGYSVSREKKERFSLILESASTNQTSMYLCASGTGGYNEQYFGPGTRLTVT.